This is a list of T cell receptor beta chains from one sample in a study of T cell responses to AZD1222 COVID-19 vaccine. TCRdb's copy holds only in-frame clones and misses some; the assay was immunoSEQ multiplex PCR. The data contain approximately 20,000 clones, around 82% of them singletons. Here the sequenced sample was peripheral blood, taken on day 0 of AZD1222 vaccination. The receptor set was obtained from an adult in good health. The CDR3 runs from the conserved cysteine through the conserved F or W. A D gene is named only where the DNA matches it firmly. Clone sizes are given selectively: once, few, many, or a class where the clone is expanded.

>TRBJ1-1|-|TRBV7-9|-
TGTGCCAGCAGCTTATCCGGGGGAAGGACTGAAGCTTTCTTT
CASSLSGGRTEAFF
>TRBJ2-2|TRBD2|TRBV7-9|-
TGTGCCAGTAGACTAGCGGGGGGGAAGAACACCGGGGAGCTGTTTTTT
CASRLAGGKNTGELFF
>TRBJ1-4|-|TRBV30|once
TGTGCCTGGAGGGTTTCAACAGTCTATAATGAAAAACTGTTTTTT
CAWRVSTVYNEKLFF
>TRBJ2-5|TRBD1|TRBV9|-
TGTGCCAGCAGCCCTCAAAGGGGGCAGACCCAGTACTTC
CASSPQRGQTQYF
>TRBJ2-3|-|TRBV27|-
TGTGCCAGCAGTCCCCTCCGGGATACGCAGTATTTT
CASSPLRDTQYF
>TRBJ2-1|TRBD2|TRBV2|-
TGTGCCAGCAGGCTAGCGGGAGCCCGCTACAATGAGCAGTTCTTC
CASRLAGARYNEQFF
>TRBJ1-2|-|TRBV5-8|-
TGTGCCAGCAGCCAAATTGCTGGCTACACCTTC
CASSQIAGYTF
>TRBJ2-1|-|TRBV7-3|-
TGTGCCAGCAGCTTACACGGACAGAGAAACAATGAGCAGTTCTTC
CASSLHGQRNNEQFF
>TRBJ1-2|TRBD1|TRBV3-1/TRBV3-2|once
TGTGCCAGCAGCCCCCGACAGGGGGCACAGGGCTACACCTTC
CASSPRQGAQGYTF
>TRBJ2-2|TRBD2|TRBV7-3|once
TGTGCCAGCAGCTTAGTGGGACTAAACACCGGGGAGCTGTTTTTT
CASSLVGLNTGELFF
>TRBJ2-2|-|TRBV9|-
TGTGCCAGCAGCATTTGGGGGTCTTCCACCGGGGAGCTGTTTTTT
CASSIWGSSTGELFF
>TRBJ2-3|-|TRBV5-1|-
TGCGCCAGCAGCTTGGTCAGGGCGGAGACGCAGTATTTT
CASSLVRAETQYF
>TRBJ2-1|-|TRBV5-1|-
TGCGCCAGCAGCGTTCAGCCCCACCGGGACGATGAGCAGTTCTTC
CASSVQPHRDDEQFF
>TRBJ2-3|-|TRBV3-1/TRBV3-2|-
TGTGCCAGCAGCCCCGCGAGTACAGATACGCAGTATTTT
CASSPASTDTQYF
>TRBJ1-1|-|TRBV12-3/TRBV12-4|-
TGTGCCAGCAGGCCTCAGGGTGACACTGAAGCTTTCTTT
CASRPQGDTEAFF
>TRBJ1-4|-|TRBV28|-
TGTGCCTCCAAGGGAGGGGCTAATGAAAAACTGTTTTTT
CASKGGANEKLFF
>TRBJ2-2|-|TRBV27|once
TGTGCCAGCAGTAGATTAAGGGGGGACACCGGGGAGCTGTTTTTT
CASSRLRGDTGELFF
>TRBJ1-5|-|TRBV14|few
TGTGCCAGCAGCCAGTTTGTCGTGGGCAATCAGCCCCAGCATTTT
CASSQFVVGNQPQHF
>TRBJ2-1|-|TRBV9|-
TGTGCCAGCAGCCTAGATAGCGGTCGTGCCCTCAATGAGCAGTTCTTC
CASSLDSGRALNEQFF
>TRBJ2-3|-|TRBV3-1/TRBV3-2|-
TGTGCCAGCACCCTTCCCCTCGAAGGGTGGGAGAGGGGTACGCAGTATTTT
CASTLPLEGWERGTQYF
>TRBJ2-2|TRBD2|TRBV7-9|-
TGTGCCAGCAGCCCTAGCGGAACCACCGGGGAGCTGTTTTTT
CASSPSGTTGELFF
>TRBJ1-1|-|TRBV6-5|once
TGTGCCAGCAGAAGGGGAGAAGGGGGAACTTTCTTT
CASRRGEGGTFF
>TRBJ1-6|TRBD1|TRBV11-2|few
TGTGCCAGCAGCCAGGGACAGGAAAATTCACCCCTCCACTTT
CASSQGQENSPLHF
>TRBJ1-6|-|TRBV5-4|-
TGTGCCAGCAGCCACGCGGGGGGCAGATATAATTCACCCCTCCACTTT
CASSHAGGRYNSPLHF